Listed below are T cell receptor beta chains from one sample, sequenced in a study of blood T cells in healthy people across ages. TCRdb processed the 5' RACE reads anew with MiXCR; each CDR3 protein has one entry. The profile shows about 1,000,000 distinct CDR3 sequences, 35% to 55% of them singletons. Input material: blood. All receptors derive from a woman in her fifties or sixties in good health. CDR3s include the opening cysteine and the closing phenylalanine or tryptophan. Fields, in order: D gene, V gene, clone size, J gene, CDR3 protein, CDR3 DNA. A D gene is named only where the DNA matches it firmly. For some rows the clone size is stated as once, few or many, or as a class when expanded; others skip it.

-,TRBV10-3,-,TRBJ2-1,CAISESKGLQFF,TGTGCCATCAGTGAGTCGAAAGGCTTGCAGTTCTTC
TRBD2,TRBV6-5,-,TRBJ2-5,CASSAWGGSRETQYF,TGTGCCAGCAGTGCTTGGGGGGGGTCACGGGAGACCCAGTACTTC
-,TRBV3-1,-,TRBJ2-5,CASSQGVGAVSLTQYF,TGTGCCAGCAGCCAAGGAGTTGGAGCTGTGAGCCTGACCCAGTACTTC
TRBD2,TRBV5-6,-,TRBJ2-7,CASSLFNVLAGFGEQYF,TGTGCCAGCAGCTTGTTTAACGTCCTAGCGGGATTTGGCGAGCAGTACTTC
-,TRBV7-8,few,TRBJ2-1,CASSLGTRGLHNEQFF,TGTGCCAGCAGCTTAGGGACTAGGGGGTTACACAATGAGCAGTTCTTC
-,TRBV3-1,-,TRBJ2-7,CASSQGGAGWEQYF,TGTGCCAGCAGCCAAGGGGGCGCGGGTTGGGAGCAGTACTTC
-,TRBV20-1,-,TRBJ2-3,CSAHDQDTQYF,TGCAGTGCTCACGACCAGGATACACAGTATTTT
TRBD2,TRBV20-1,-,TRBJ2-7,CSARGFRTSGRYEQYF,TGCAGTGCTAGAGGCTTTAGGACTAGCGGGAGGTACGAGCAGTACTTC
-,TRBV3-1,few,TRBJ2-4,CASSQASLAKNIQYF,TGTGCCAGCAGCCAAGCGAGTCTAGCCAAAAACATTCAGTACTTC
-,TRBV20-1,-,TRBJ1-5,CSAMQQLPDSNQPQHF,TGCAGTGCCATGCAACAGTTACCTGATAGCAATCAGCCCCAGCATTTT
-,TRBV6-1,-,TRBJ2-3,CASGPGAADTQYF,TGTGCCAGCGGACCGGGGGCCGCAGATACGCAGTATTTT
TRBD1,TRBV20-1,-,TRBJ2-5,CSARDHRGQETQYF,TGCAGTGCTAGAGATCACAGGGGTCAAGAGACCCAGTACTTC
-,TRBV27,few,TRBJ2-7,CASTQKGHTARPDEQYF,TGTGCCAGCACTCAAAAGGGACATACCGCAAGACCCGACGAGCAGTACTTC
TRBD1,TRBV20-1,-,TRBJ1-2,CSARPSATGGRRGYTF,TGCAGTGCTCGACCGAGTGCGACAGGGGGAAGGCGCGGCTACACCTTC
TRBD1,TRBV27,-,TRBJ1-2,CASSSRTGPYGYTF,TGTGCCAGCAGTTCCCGGACAGGACCCTATGGCTACACCTTC
-,TRBV7-2,few,TRBJ2-7,CASSAHLSSPEQYF,TGTGCCAGCAGCGCACACCTCTCAAGTCCCGAGCAGTACTTC
TRBD2,TRBV20-1,-,TRBJ2-1,CSALGGRGSYNEQFF,TGCAGTGCTCTCGGCGGGAGGGGTTCCTACAATGAGCAGTTCTTC
-,TRBV9,-,TRBJ2-4,CASSDSGKGLENIQYF,TGTGCCAGCAGCGATAGCGGAAAGGGCCTTGAAAACATTCAGTACTTC
TRBD1,TRBV12-3/TRBV12-4,few,TRBJ1-5,CASSPGQGASYQPQHF,TGTGCCAGCAGTCCCGGACAGGGGGCCTCCTATCAGCCCCAGCATTTT
TRBD2,TRBV9,-,TRBJ2-7,CASTSTGTSGYNEQYF,TGTGCCAGCACCTCAACCGGGACTAGCGGTTACAATGAGCAGTACTTC
-,TRBV15,few,TRBJ2-1,CATSGGVSRDEQFF,TGTGCCACCAGCGGGGGAGTGAGCCGGGATGAGCAGTTCTTC
-,TRBV20-1,-,TRBJ2-5,CSASSREETQYF,TGCAGTGCTAGCAGCAGGGAGGAGACCCAGTACTTC
-,TRBV27,few,TRBJ2-4,CASSWLGSKNIQYF,TGTGCCAGCAGTTGGCTGGGATCCAAAAACATTCAGTACTTC
TRBD2,TRBV9,few,TRBJ2-7,CASSPGLAGGRSSYEQYF,TGTGCCAGCAGTCCGGGACTAGCGGGAGGGAGGAGCTCCTACGAGCAGTACTTC
-,TRBV28,few,TRBJ2-1,CSTAGRGEYNEQFF,TGTTCAACTGCGGGGAGGGGGGAATACAATGAGCAGTTCTTC
TRBD2,TRBV27,-,TRBJ2-6,CASSLKQTSGRQTF,TGTGCCAGCAGTTTAAAGCAGACTAGCGGGCGTCAGACTTTC
-,TRBV20-1,-,TRBJ2-7,CSATGTPYEQYF,TGCAGTGCTACCGGGACCCCTTACGAGCAGTACTTC
-,TRBV4-1,once,TRBJ2-3,CASRDRTSTDTQYF,TGCGCCAGCAGGGATCGGACTTCCACAGATACGCAGTATTTT
TRBD2,TRBV7-9,few,TRBJ2-7,CASRTSGSDVQYF,TGTGCCAGCAGAACTAGCGGGAGTGACGTGCAGTACTTC
TRBD1,TRBV29-1,-,TRBJ2-5,CSVNRGQAETQYF,TGCAGCGTCAACAGGGGGCAGGCAGAGACCCAGTACTTC
-,TRBV6-2/TRBV6-3,-,TRBJ2-7,CASSYPIDRPIYEQYF,TGTGCCAGCAGCTACCCTATCGACAGACCAATCTACGAGCAGTACTTC
-,TRBV6-2/TRBV6-3,-,TRBJ2-4,CASRGLAVNENIQYF,TGTGCCAGCAGGGGACTGGCCGTCAACGAAAACATTCAGTACTTC
-,TRBV10-1,-,TRBJ2-7,CASSGQLVCEQYF,TGCGCCAGCAGTGGACAACTAGTCTGTGAGCAGTACTTC
-,TRBV20-1,few,TRBJ2-7,CSARGARVVGEQYF,TGCAGTGCTAGGGGAGCCAGGGTAGTCGGCGAGCAGTACTTC
-,TRBV28,-,TRBJ2-2,CASRPQGSGELFF,TGTGCCAGCAGACCCCAGGGTTCCGGGGAGCTGTTTTTT
-,TRBV5-1,few,TRBJ2-1,CASSWGRSSYNEQFF,TGCGCCAGCAGCTGGGGGAGAAGTTCCTACAATGAGCAGTTCTTC
TRBD2,TRBV5-1,-,TRBJ2-3,CASSQRDSTDTQYF,TGCGCCAGCAGCCAGCGGGACTCCACAGATACGCAGTATTTT
TRBD2,TRBV15,-,TRBJ2-1,CATSRDVAGGNNEQFF,TGTGCCACCAGCAGAGATGTGGCGGGAGGCAACAATGAGCAGTTCTTC
TRBD2,TRBV6-6,-,TRBJ2-1,CASSYSGIAGVYNEQFF,TGTGCCAGCAGTTACTCGGGGATAGCGGGAGTTTACAATGAGCAGTTCTTC
TRBD1,TRBV6-1,-,TRBJ2-7,CASSVTPGTEDEQYF,TGTGCCAGCAGTGTGACCCCCGGGACAGAGGACGAGCAGTACTTC
TRBD2,TRBV14,few,TRBJ2-7,CASSQGGSGRSYEQYF,TGTGCCAGCAGCCAGGGAGGTAGCGGGAGATCCTACGAGCAGTACTTC
-,TRBV5-1,few,TRBJ2-3,CASSTPIGGGFGPDTQYF,TGCGCCAGCAGCACCCCAATAGGGGGAGGGTTCGGTCCAGATACGCAGTATTTT
-,TRBV6-2/TRBV6-3,few,TRBJ2-3,CASSYGRVADTQYF,TGTGCCAGCAGTTACGGCAGGGTAGCAGATACGCAGTATTTT
TRBD2,TRBV30,-,TRBJ2-3,CAWSVPSGSTDTQYF,TGTGCCTGGAGTGTACCCAGCGGGAGTACAGATACGCAGTATTTT
-,TRBV12-3/TRBV12-4,-,TRBJ1-5,CASTQRAGLQPQHF,TGTGCCAGCACCCAGCGGGCAGGGCTTCAGCCCCAGCATTTT